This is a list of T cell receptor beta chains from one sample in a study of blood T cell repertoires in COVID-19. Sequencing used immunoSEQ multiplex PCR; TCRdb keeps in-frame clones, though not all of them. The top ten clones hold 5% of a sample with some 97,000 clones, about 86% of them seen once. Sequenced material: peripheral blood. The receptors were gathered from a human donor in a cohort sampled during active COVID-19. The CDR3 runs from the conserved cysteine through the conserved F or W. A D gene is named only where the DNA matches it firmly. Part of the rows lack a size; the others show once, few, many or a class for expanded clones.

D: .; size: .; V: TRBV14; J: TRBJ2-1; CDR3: CASALAYNEQFF; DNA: TGTGCCAGCGCCTTAGCGTACAATGAGCAGTTCTTC
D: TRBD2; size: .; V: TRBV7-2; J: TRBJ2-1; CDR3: CASSTLGLGGNEQFF; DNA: TGTGCCAGCAGCACCCTTGGACTAGGAGGGAATGAGCAGTTCTTC
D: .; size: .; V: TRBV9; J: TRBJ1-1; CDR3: CASSVGQPNTEAFF; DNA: TGTGCCAGCAGCGTAGGACAACCGAACACTGAAGCTTTCTTT
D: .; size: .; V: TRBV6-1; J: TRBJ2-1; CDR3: CASSETGNEQFF; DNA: TGTGCCAGCAGTGAAACGGGGAATGAGCAGTTCTTC
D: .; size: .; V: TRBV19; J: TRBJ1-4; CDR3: CASSITARSEKLFF; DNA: TGTGCCAGTAGTATAACCGCTCGGAGTGAAAAACTGTTTTTT
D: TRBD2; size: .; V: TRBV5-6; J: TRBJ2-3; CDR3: CASSFGTSGSDTQYF; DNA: TGTGCCAGCAGCTTTGGGACTAGCGGGAGTGATACGCAGTATTTT
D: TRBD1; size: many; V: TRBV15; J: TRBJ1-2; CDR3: CATSREGGPAVTMGYTF; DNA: TGTGCCACCAGCAGAGAAGGGGGCCCGGCGGTTACTATGGGCTACACCTTC
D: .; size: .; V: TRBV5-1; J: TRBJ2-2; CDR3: CASSSQPPGHNTGELFF; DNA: TGCGCCAGCAGCTCACAACCCCCGGGACACAACACCGGGGAGCTGTTTTTT
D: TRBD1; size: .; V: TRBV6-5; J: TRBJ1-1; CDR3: CASRRTGGHTEAFF; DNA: TGTGCCAGCAGACGGACAGGCGGCCATACTGAAGCTTTCTTT
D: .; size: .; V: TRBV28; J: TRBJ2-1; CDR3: CASSQTRGSSYNEQFF; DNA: TGTGCCAGCAGTCAGACTCGGGGGAGCTCCTACAATGAGCAGTTCTTC
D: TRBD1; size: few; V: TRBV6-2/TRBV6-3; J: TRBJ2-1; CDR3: CASSYNKYRQGGSNEQFF; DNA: TGTGCCAGCAGTTACAATAAGTATAGACAGGGTGGCTCCAATGAGCAGTTCTTC
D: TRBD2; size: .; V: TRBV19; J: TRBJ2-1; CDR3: CASSSVAGSVVNEQFF; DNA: TGTGCCAGTAGTTCTGTAGCGGGATCGGTAGTAAATGAGCAGTTCTTC
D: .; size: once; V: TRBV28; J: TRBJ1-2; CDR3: CASSRGGSPGGYTF; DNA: TGTGCCAGCAGTCGGGGAGGATCGCCGGGTGGCTACACCTTC
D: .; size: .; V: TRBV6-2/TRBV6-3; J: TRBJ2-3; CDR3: CASSYSTELAGDTQYF; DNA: TGTGCCAGCAGTTACTCTACAGAATTGGCGGGAGATACGCAGTATTTT
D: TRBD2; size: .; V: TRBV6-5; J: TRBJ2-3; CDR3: CASSGGAGGTDTQYF; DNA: TGTGCCAGCAGCGGGGGAGCGGGGGGCACAGATACGCAGTATTTT
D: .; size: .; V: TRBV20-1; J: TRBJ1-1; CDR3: CSASRGDTEAFF; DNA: TGCAGTGCTAGTCGGGGGGACACTGAAGCTTTCTTT
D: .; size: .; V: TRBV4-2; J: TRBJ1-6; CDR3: CASSQDETGSSYNSPLHF; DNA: TGTGCCAGCAGCCAAGACGAGACGGGGAGCTCCTATAATTCACCCCTCCACTTT
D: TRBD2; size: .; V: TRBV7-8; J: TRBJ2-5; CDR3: CASSLALGRRQETQYF; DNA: TGTGCCAGCAGCTTAGCGCTCGGGAGGAGACAAGAGACCCAGTACTTC
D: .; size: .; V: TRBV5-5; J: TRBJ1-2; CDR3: CASRPSRQAHGYTF; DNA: TGTGCCAGCAGACCCTCTCGACAGGCGCATGGCTACACCTTC
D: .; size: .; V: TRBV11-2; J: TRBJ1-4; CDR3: CASSLGASTNEKLFF; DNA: TGTGCCAGCAGCTTAGGGGCCTCAACTAATGAAAAACTGTTTTTT
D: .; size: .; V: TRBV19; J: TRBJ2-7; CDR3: CASSPTGTGEQYF; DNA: TGTGCCAGTAGTCCGACAGGGACTGGCGAGCAGTACTTC
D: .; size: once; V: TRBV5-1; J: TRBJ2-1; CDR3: CASSLSGGISYNEQFF; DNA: TGCGCCAGCAGCTTGAGTGGCGGGATCTCCTACAATGAGCAGTTCTTC